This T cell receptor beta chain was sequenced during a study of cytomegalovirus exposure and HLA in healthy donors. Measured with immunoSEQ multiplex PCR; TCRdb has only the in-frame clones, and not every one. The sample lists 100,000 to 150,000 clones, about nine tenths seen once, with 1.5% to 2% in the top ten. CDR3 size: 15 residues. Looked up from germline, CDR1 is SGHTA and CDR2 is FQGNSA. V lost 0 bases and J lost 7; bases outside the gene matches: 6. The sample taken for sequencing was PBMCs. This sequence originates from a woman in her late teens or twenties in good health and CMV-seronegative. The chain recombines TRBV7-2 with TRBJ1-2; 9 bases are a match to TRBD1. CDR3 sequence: CASSLAGHRGLGYTF. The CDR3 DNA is TGTGCCAGCAGCTTAGCGGGGCACAGGGGGCTTGGCTACACCTTC. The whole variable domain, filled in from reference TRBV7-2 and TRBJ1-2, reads GAGVSQSPSNKVTEKGKDVELRCDPISGHTALYWYRQSLGQGLEFLIYFQGNSAPDKSGLPSDRFSAERTGGSVSTLTIQRTQQEDSAVYLCASSLAGHRGLGYTFGSGTRLTVV.